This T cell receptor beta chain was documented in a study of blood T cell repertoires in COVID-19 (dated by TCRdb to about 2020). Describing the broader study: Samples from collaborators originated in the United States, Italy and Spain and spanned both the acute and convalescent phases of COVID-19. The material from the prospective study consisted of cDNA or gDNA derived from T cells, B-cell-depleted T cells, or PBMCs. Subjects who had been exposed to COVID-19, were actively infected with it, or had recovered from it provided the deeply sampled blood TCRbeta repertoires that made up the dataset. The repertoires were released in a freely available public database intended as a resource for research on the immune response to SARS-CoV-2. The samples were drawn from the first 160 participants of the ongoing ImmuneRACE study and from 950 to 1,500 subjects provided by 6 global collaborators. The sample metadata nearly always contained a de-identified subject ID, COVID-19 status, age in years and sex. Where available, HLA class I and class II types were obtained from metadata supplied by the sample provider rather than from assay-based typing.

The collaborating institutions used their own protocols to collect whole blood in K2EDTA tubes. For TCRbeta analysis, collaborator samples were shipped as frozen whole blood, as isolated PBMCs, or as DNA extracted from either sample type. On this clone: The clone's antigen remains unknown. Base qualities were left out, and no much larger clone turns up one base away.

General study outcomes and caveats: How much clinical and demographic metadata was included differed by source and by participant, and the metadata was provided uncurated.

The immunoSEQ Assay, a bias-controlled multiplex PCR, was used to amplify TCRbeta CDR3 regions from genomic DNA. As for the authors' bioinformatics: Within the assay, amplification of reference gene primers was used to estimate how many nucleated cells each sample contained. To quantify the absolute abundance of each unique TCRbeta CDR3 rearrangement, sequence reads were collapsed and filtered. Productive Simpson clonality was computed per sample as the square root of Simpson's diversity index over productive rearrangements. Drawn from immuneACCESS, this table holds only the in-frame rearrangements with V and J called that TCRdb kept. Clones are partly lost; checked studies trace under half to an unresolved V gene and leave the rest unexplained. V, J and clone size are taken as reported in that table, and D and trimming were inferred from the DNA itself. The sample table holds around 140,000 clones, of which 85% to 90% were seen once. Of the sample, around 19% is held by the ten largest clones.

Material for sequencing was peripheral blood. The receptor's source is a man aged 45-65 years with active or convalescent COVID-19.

The CDR3 reads as follows: CATSRDRGDSYEQYF. The DNA sequence reads TGTGCCACCAGCAGAGATCGAGGAGATTCCTACGAGCAGTACTTC. The V and J genes are TRBV15 and TRBJ2-7, with no confident D gene call. CDR1 and CDR2 (LNHNV, YYDKDF) derive from the germline V gene (reference sequence). The junction carries 10 bases between V and J, which are trimmed by 0 bases and 1 base respectively. The CDR3 sequence holds 15 residues, the cysteine and phenylalanine included. Only the CDR3 portion is preserved as DNA: 45 bases, with reading frame beginning at the first base.